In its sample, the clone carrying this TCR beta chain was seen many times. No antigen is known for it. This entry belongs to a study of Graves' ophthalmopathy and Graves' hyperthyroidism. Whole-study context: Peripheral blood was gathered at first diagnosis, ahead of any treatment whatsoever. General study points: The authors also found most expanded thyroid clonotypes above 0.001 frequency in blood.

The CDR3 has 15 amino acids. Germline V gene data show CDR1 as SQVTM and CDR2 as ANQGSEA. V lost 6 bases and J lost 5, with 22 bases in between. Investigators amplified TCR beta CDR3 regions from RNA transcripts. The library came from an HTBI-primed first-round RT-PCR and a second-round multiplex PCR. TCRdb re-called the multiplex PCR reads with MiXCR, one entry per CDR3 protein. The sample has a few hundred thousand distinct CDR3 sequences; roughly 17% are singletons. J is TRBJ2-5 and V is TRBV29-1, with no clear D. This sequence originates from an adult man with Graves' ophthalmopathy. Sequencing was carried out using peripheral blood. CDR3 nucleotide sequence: TGCAGCGTCCAAACCCCGGCCGGCGGAGCGGAGACCCAGTACTTC. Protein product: CSVQTPAGGAETQYF.